This is a list of T cell receptor beta chains from one sample in a study of graft-versus-host responses after intestinal transplantation. These receptors have no known antigen. Using immunoSEQ multiplex PCR, the repertoire was profiled, and TCRdb retains in-frame clones only, with some absent. The sample includes roughly 110,000 clones, approximately 93% of them seen just once. Here the sequenced sample was unstimulated CD8+ T cells sorted from spleen or lymph node cells, taken before transplant. All receptors come from a human donor who was the organ donor for an intestinal transplant. The CDR3 runs from the conserved cysteine through the conserved F or W. A D gene is named only where the DNA matches it firmly. For some rows the clone size is stated as once, few or many, or as a class when expanded; others skip it.

-,-,TRBJ1-1,TRBV30,CAWNPGHPNTEAFF,TGTGCCTGGAATCCGGGACACCCGAACACTGAAGCTTTCTTT
-,-,TRBJ2-5,TRBV4-1,CASSQSGREETQYF,TGCGCCAGCAGCCAATCGGGCCGGGAAGAGACCCAGTACTTC
-,-,TRBJ2-1,TRBV29-1,CSVEGAPEQFF,TGCAGCGTTGAAGGGGCGCCTGAGCAGTTCTTC
-,-,TRBJ2-6,TRBV2,CASSEARAYSGANVLTF,TGTGCCAGCAGTGAAGCAAGGGCTTACTCTGGGGCCAACGTCCTGACTTTC
TRBD2,-,TRBJ2-7,TRBV7-2,CASSASGSYEQYF,TGTGCCAGCAGCGCTAGCGGGTCCTACGAGCAGTACTTC
-,-,TRBJ2-7,TRBV11-2,CASSLEGVIYEQYF,TGTGCCAGCAGCCTGGAGGGGGTTATCTACGAGCAGTACTTC
-,-,TRBJ2-1,TRBV9,CASSVALGPLRPEQFF,TGTGCCAGCAGCGTAGCATTAGGCCCCCTACGCCCGGAGCAGTTCTTC
TRBD1,-,TRBJ2-7,TRBV13,CASSLTGDEQYF,TGTGCCAGCAGCTTAACAGGGGACGAGCAGTACTTC
-,-,TRBJ2-1,TRBV14,CASSQEWDLGEQFF,TGTGCCAGCAGCCAAGAATGGGATCTTGGTGAGCAGTTCTTC
TRBD2,-,TRBJ2-4,TRBV9,CASSPAGAYDIQYF,TGTGCCAGCAGCCCAGCGGGAGCGTATGACATTCAGTACTTC
TRBD2,-,TRBJ2-7,TRBV19,CASSNGTSGDYEQYF,TGTGCCAGTAGTAACGGGACTAGCGGGGATTACGAGCAGTACTTC
TRBD2,-,TRBJ2-7,TRBV6-5,CASSYSVAGAYEQYF,TGTGCCAGCAGTTACTCGGTAGCGGGAGCCTACGAGCAGTACTTC
TRBD2,few,TRBJ2-7,TRBV6-1,CASSLPAGGAYEQYF,TGTGCCAGCAGTCTCCCAGCGGGAGGTGCCTACGAGCAGTACTTC
-,-,TRBJ2-2,TRBV19,CASSSAHGTGELFF,TGTGCCAGTAGTTCAGCCCACGGAACCGGGGAGCTGTTTTTT
TRBD1,-,TRBJ2-1,TRBV9,CASSVGPRGRLDNEQFF,TGTGCCAGCAGCGTAGGCCCCAGGGGGCGTCTAGACAATGAGCAGTTCTTC
TRBD1,-,TRBJ2-5,TRBV4-2,CASSQEDGAQGARCTLETQYF,TGTGCCAGCAGCCAAGAGGACGGGGCACAGGGGGCGCGGTGTACTTTAGAGACCCAGTACTTC
-,-,TRBJ1-2,TRBV9,CASSMGESYGYTF,TGTGCCAGCAGCATGGGCGAAAGCTATGGCTACACCTTC
-,-,TRBJ1-3,TRBV5-5,CASSLTGFNTGNTIYF,TGTGCCAGCAGCTTGACAGGGTTTAACACTGGAAACACCATATATTTT
-,-,TRBJ2-1,TRBV9,CASSVAPWGDEQFF,TGTGCCAGCAGCGTTGCCCCCTGGGGCGATGAGCAGTTCTTC
-,-,TRBJ2-6,TRBV6-4,CASSDSVLSGANVLTF,TGTGCCAGCAGTGACTCGGTCCTCTCTGGGGCCAACGTCCTGACTTTC
-,-,TRBJ1-4,TRBV6-6,CASSYSGEAKLFF,TGTGCCAGCAGTTACTCGGGGGAAGCAAAACTGTTTTTT
-,-,TRBJ2-7,TRBV19,CASTAGTGIYEQYF,TGTGCCAGTACCGCCGGGACGGGGATCTACGAGCAGTACTTC
-,few,TRBJ1-5,TRBV6-1,CATGGKPQHF,TGTGCCACCGGGGGGAAGCCCCAGCATTTT
TRBD2,-,TRBJ2-5,TRBV2,CASSSGTSGQETQYF,TGTGCCAGCAGTTCCGGGACTAGCGGTCAAGAGACCCAGTACTTC
-,once,TRBJ2-1,TRBV4-2,CASSQGPYNEQFF,TGTGCCAGCAGCCAAGGTCCGTACAATGAGCAGTTCTTC
-,-,TRBJ2-7,TRBV7-9,CASSLDRNYEQYF,TGTGCCAGCAGCTTAGATCGAAACTACGAGCAGTACTTC
-,-,TRBJ2-3,TRBV29-1,CSGILQGRKADTQYF,TGCAGCGGAATCCTACAGGGTCGAAAAGCAGATACGCAGTATTTT
TRBD2,-,TRBJ2-7,TRBV9,CASSPGTSYEQYF,TGTGCCAGCAGTCCCGGGACTAGCTACGAGCAGTACTTC
-,-,TRBJ2-7,TRBV6-1,CASSGDEYEQYF,TGTGCCAGCAGCGGTGATGAGTACGAGCAGTACTTC
TRBD1,-,TRBJ2-7,TRBV7-9,CASTAQGAYEQYF,TGTGCCAGCACTGCCCAGGGGGCCTACGAGCAGTACTTC
TRBD1,-,TRBJ1-2,TRBV9,CASSLGGGLVYGYTF,TGTGCCAGCAGCTTAGGAGGGGGCCTAGTCTATGGCTACACCTTC
-,-,TRBJ1-1,TRBV6-1,CASSELSGQNTEAFF,TGTGCCAGCAGTGAATTATCCGGCCAGAACACTGAAGCTTTCTTT
-,-,TRBJ2-2,TRBV9,CASSVGGTGELFF,TGTGCCAGCAGCGTAGGTGGCACCGGGGAGCTGTTTTTT
-,-,TRBJ2-2,TRBV27,CASKTRGTGMDTGELFF,TGTGCCAGCAAAACTAGGGGGACGGGGATGGACACCGGGGAGCTGTTTTTT